Each of the 20 T cell receptor beta chains below was sequenced from the same sample in a study of T cell changes during pregnancy in multiple sclerosis. Sequencing was performed with immunoSEQ multiplex PCR; in TCRdb, only in-frame clones are kept and a portion is missing. In the table there are more than 50,000 clones, approximately 90% of which are singletons. Source: peripheral blood, taken in the first trimester of pregnancy. Every receptor here comes from a female donor with multiple sclerosis, enrolled in a pregnancy study.

The CDR3 DNA reads TGTGCCTGGAGCCGAACCGACGTGGACAGGGAAAACTATGGCTACACCTTC. Amino acids: CAWSRTDVDRENYGYTF. The chain uses TRBV30 and TRBJ1-2; 8 nucleotides align to TRBD1. Germline assignment: CDR1 GTSNPN and CDR2 SVGIG (reference sequence). The CDR3 spans 17 residues. Trimming cost V 3 bases and J 2 bases; bases outside gene matches: 14.

The chain joins TRBV19 to TRBJ1-2; TRBD1 matches 7 bases. V shed 3 bases, J shed 3 bases, and the junction held 7 bases outside the gene matches. CDR1 LNHDA and CDR2 SQIVND come from the germline V gene (reference sequence). The CDR3 totals 15 residues. CDR3 DNA: TGTGCCAGTAGTATCGGAACCGGGACAGACTATGGCTACACCTTC. Translating it yields CASSIGTGTDYGYTF.

The rearrangement links TRBV30 to TRBJ1-3; 9 nucleotides align to TRBD1. Trimming took 7 bases from V and 3 from J; bases not matched to a gene: 7. Germline V gene data show CDR1 as GTSNPN and CDR2 as SVGIG (reference sequence). CDR3 length equals 14 residues. The CDR3 DNA sequence: TGTGCCTTCCAAACAGGGGGCTATGGAAACACCATATATTTT. Its protein is CAFQTGGYGNTIYF.

The CDR3 bases are TGCGCCAGCAGCTTGGAAACAGGCGCCTACACCTTC. The encoded protein is CASSLETGAYTF. The chain combines TRBV5-1 with TRBJ1-2, with D perhaps TRBD1 (5 bases). This CDR3 has 12 amino acids. Germline loops: CDR1 SGHRS, CDR2 YFSETQ. Trimming removed 0 bases from V and 10 bases from J, with 10 bases in between.

The rearrangement joins TRBV6-1 to TRBJ2-4; TRBD1 aligns across 8 bases. Trimming removed 4 bases from V and 0 bases from J; junction bases left unmatched: 8. Germline V gene lookup returns CDR1 MNHNS and CDR2 SASEGT. The CDR3 spans 17 residues. CDR3 in amino acids: CASSGFGQGEAKNIQYF. CDR3 in DNA: TGTGCCAGCAGTGGCTTCGGACAGGGCGAAGCCAAAAACATTCAGTACTTC.

This clone was observed a few times. The V gene is TRBV7-9, the J gene TRBJ2-3, with D perhaps matching TRBD1 (5 bases). The germline V gene encodes CDR1 SEHNR and CDR2 FQNEAQ (reference sequence). This CDR3 has 13 residues. V shed 4 bases and J shed 4 bases, with 9 bases lying between them. CDR3 in DNA: TGTGCCAGCAGCTCAGGGTATGCAGATACGCAGTATTTT. Protein sequence: CASSSGYADTQYF.

The chain is built from TRBV6-5 and TRBJ2-1; TRBD2 aligns across 7 bases. This CDR3 has 15 amino acids. Germline lookup yields CDR1 MNHEY and CDR2 SVGAGI. J was trimmed by 7 bases and V by 0 bases; bases with no gene match: 6. The DNA of the CDR3 is TGTGCCAGCAGTTACTCGCGGGAGTCGTGGAATGAGCAGTTCTTC. Translating it yields CASSYSRESWNEQFF.

The chain couples TRBV9 to TRBJ2-1, with a weak D call TRBD2 (5 bases). The CDR3 is made up of 13 amino acids. The germline V and J ends were trimmed by 7 bases and 6 bases, with 14 bases remaining between them. Looked up from germline, CDR1 is SGDLS and CDR2 is YYNGEE. This chain's CDR3 is CASAGGRANEQFF. Written as DNA, the CDR3 is TGTGCCAGCGCAGGCGGGCGTGCCAATGAGCAGTTCTTC.

Only one count was recorded for this clone. The chain couples TRBV2 to TRBJ2-5; D unresolved. Trimming shortened V by 2 bases and J by 11 bases, and 9 bases separated the two germline ends. The CDR3 is 11 residues long. The V gene's germline CDR1 is SNHLY and CDR2 FYNNEI. The CDR3 DNA is TGTGCCAGCAGTGAACCGACTCAGCAGTACTTC. Its protein is CASSEPTQQYF.

The table lists this clone with a few counts. The chain employs TRBV19 and TRBJ1-2, with D tentatively TRBD1 (5 bases). Per germline, CDR1 LNHDA and CDR2 SQIVND (reference sequence). This CDR3 spans 11 amino acids. The V end lost 11 bases, the J end lost 4 bases, and 11 bases lay between the germline ends. Here the CDR3 reads CAVGGTYGYTF. In DNA form, the CDR3 reads TGTGCCGTCGGAGGGACCTATGGCTACACCTTC.

This sequence joins TRBV5-1 and TRBJ2-3; D is possibly TRBD2 (7 bases). This CDR3 comprises 15 residues. CDR1 and CDR2 from the germline V gene are SGHRS and YFSETQ. V was pared by 4 bases and J by 5 bases, with 17 bases between. The CDR3 here is CASSRTQGGGDTQYF. For the CDR3, the DNA is TGCGCCAGCAGCCGGACACAGGGAGGGGGAGATACGCAGTATTTT.

The CDR3 reads CASSLAGKSYEQYF. CDR3 nucleotides: TGTGCCAGCAGCTTGGCCGGGAAGTCCTACGAGCAGTACTTC. The chain links TRBV5-6 to TRBJ2-7; D might be TRBD2 (5 bases). The CDR3 runs to 14 residues. The V end was cut by 0 bases, the J end by 1 base, with 8 bases between. Looked up from germline, CDR1 is SGHDT and CDR2 is YYEEEE.

The V gene is TRBV18, the J gene TRBJ2-1; tentative D call: TRBD1 (6 bases). Germline values: CDR1 KGHSH, CDR2 LQKENI. The CDR3 consists of 14 residues. Between the trimmed V and J ends, which lost 0 bases and 8 bases, there was a span of 11 bases. CDR3 region: CASSPPSGADEQFF. The DNA of the CDR3 is TGTGCCAGCTCACCACCGTCAGGGGCGGATGAGCAGTTCTTC.

J is TRBJ1-6 and V is TRBV6-1; maybe TRBD1 (6 bases). The CDR3 has 14 residues. Germline V gives CDR1 MNHNS, CDR2 SASEGT. The V end was cut by 4 bases, the J end by 9 bases, with 13 bases between. The CDR3 DNA sequence: TGTGCCAGCAGTGGACAGGTAGCAAGTTCACCCCTCCACTTT. Its protein is CASSGQVASSPLHF.

The chain employs TRBV9 and TRBJ2-7; 9 positions agree with TRBD1. The CDR3 has 15 amino acids. In germline, CDR1 is SGDLS, CDR2 YYNGEE. The trim removed 4 bases at V and 5 bases at J, leaving 10 bases unmatched. The CDR3 sequence is CASSSRLGTGNEQYF. DNA for the CDR3: TGTGCCAGCAGCTCGCGCCTCGGGACAGGGAACGAGCAGTACTTC.

This chain joins TRBV5-5 and TRBJ2-1, with 7 bases identical to TRBD1. The CDR3 consists of 14 residues. The trim removed 9 bases at V and 1 base at J, leaving 7 bases unmatched. Looked up from germline, CDR1 is SGHKS and CDR2 is YYEKEE (reference sequence). The CDR3 coding sequence is TGTGCCATCCTGGGACAGTGGTCCTACAATGAGCAGTTCTTC. Amino acids: CAILGQWSYNEQFF.

The CDR3 sequence: CASSPSGTGRTEAFF. CDR3 sequence (DNA): TGTGCCAGCAGCCCCTCCGGGACAGGGAGGACTGAAGCTTTCTTT. The rearrangement joins TRBV7-9 to TRBJ1-1; 9 bases agree with TRBD1. Germline V gene data show CDR1 as SEHNR and CDR2 as FQNEAQ (reference sequence). The CDR3 is made up of 15 amino acids. Trimming took 5 bases from V and 5 from J; bases not matched to a gene: 9.

This chain uses TRBV10-3 with TRBJ2-2, with D tentatively TRBD2 (5 bases). The V gene's germline CDR1 is ENHRY and CDR2 SYGVKD. The CDR3 covers 14 residues. V lost 8 bases and J 3 bases, leaving 13 bases between the germline ends. CDR3 in amino acids: CAIRLPTHTGELFF. In DNA form, the CDR3 reads TGTGCCATCCGACTACCCACTCACACCGGGGAGCTGTTTTTT.

J is TRBJ2-3 and V is TRBV7-9, with a weak D call TRBD2 (6 bases). There are 15 residues in the CDR3. V dropped 6 bases and J dropped 2 bases, with 15 bases sitting between them. Germline CDR1 is SEHNR and CDR2 is FQNEAQ (reference sequence). CDR3 nucleotides: TGTGCCAGCAGTCCGACCGGGACTTACACAGATACGCAGTATTTT. Amino acids: CASSPTGTYTDTQYF.

This clone appeared a few times. The rearrangement joins TRBV5-1 to TRBJ1-1; 7 nucleotides agree with TRBD1. Germline CDR1 reads SGHRS; CDR2 reads YFSETQ. CDR3 length: 14 residues. Trimming took 4 bases from V and 5 from J; bases not matched to a gene: 8. Written as DNA, the CDR3 is TGCGCCAGCAGCCGACAGGGCCAAGGAACTGAAGCTTTCTTT. Residues: CASSRQGQGTEAFF.